This T cell receptor (beta chain) is drawn from a study of T cells in Graves' hyperthyroidism and ophthalmopathy. Findings and caveats of the study: Stable hyperthyroidism was separated from ophthalmopathy by a model based on 13 V-J features.

Researchers amplified the TCR beta CDR3 regions from RNA transcripts. Initially, a first-round RT-PCR of the TCR CDR3 employed the HTBI primer set. Each CDR3 protein is one row after TCRdb ran MiXCR on the multiplex PCR reads. This repertoire shows around 250,000 distinct CDR3 sequences, 13% to 15% found once; its top ten account for about an eighth. This clonotype was observed many times. The antigen remains undetermined. In patients aged 18 to 65, hyperthyroidism was newly diagnosed, with duration under 2 months. Source material for PBMCs was about 10 ml fresh peripheral blood. V was clipped by 0 bases and J by 8 bases, with 14 bases between them. This CDR3 region has 15 residues. Germline-derived CDR1 and CDR2 are LNHDA and SQIVND (reference sequence).

The receptor's source is a woman aged 40 to 50 with Graves' hyperthyroidism that later progressed to Graves' ophthalmopathy. This chain joins TRBV19 and TRBJ2-1; D not certain. Sequencing was done on a sample of blood. DNA of the CDR3: TGTGCCAGTAGTATAGACCGAACCCTGGCACATGAGCAGTTCTTC. It is translated as CASSIDRTLAHEQFF.